A single sample is the source of the 21 T cell receptor beta chains below, sequenced in a study of multiple sclerosis patients with progressive multifocal leukoencephalopathy. Profiled with immunoSEQ multiplex PCR; TCRdb holds only in-frame clones, not every one. The sample includes roughly 29,000 clones, 90% of them seen just once. Time point here: approximately 11 months of natalizumab therapy. The starting material was PBMCs, obtained from a patient treated with natalizumab. The receptor source for this set is a human donor with multiple sclerosis.

The chain links TRBV2 to TRBJ1-1; D is perhaps TRBD1 (5 bases). Germline values: CDR1 SNHLY, CDR2 FYNNEI. The CDR3 extends over 14 amino acids. V dropped 5 bases and J dropped 4 bases, with 14 bases sitting between them. The CDR3 protein is CASSRQILGTEAFF. The DNA for the CDR3 is TGTGCCAGCAGTCGACAGATTCTTGGCACTGAAGCTTTCTTT.

The chain recombines TRBV21-1 with TRBJ1-1; TRBD1, the table's D call, was not compared with the DNA. TRBV21-1 is given as a pseudogene. The CDR3 consists of 15 residues. This CDR3 reads CASRKSGGERTEAFF. CDR3 bases: TGTGCCAGCAGAAAATCAGGGGGCGAGAGGACTGAAGCTTTCTTT.

This chain connects TRBV27 to TRBJ2-7; D is undetermined. V lost 0 bases and J lost 2, with 14 bases in between. Germline loops: CDR1 MNHEY, CDR2 SMNVEV (reference sequence). The CDR3 has 16 amino acids. The CDR3 is CASSLSQPRSTYEQYF. In DNA form, the CDR3 reads TGTGCCAGCAGTTTATCGCAGCCGCGGTCTACCTACGAGCAGTACTTC.

The chain couples TRBV28 to TRBJ2-5; D unclear. Trimming took 7 bases from V and 2 from J, leaving 14 bases between them. The CDR3 contains 14 residues. The V gene's germline CDR1 is MDHEN and CDR2 SYDVKM. The CDR3 nucleotides read TGTGCCAGCACTAGACGCCCAGGTCAAGAGACCCAGTACTTC. Translating gives CASTRRPGQETQYF.

This clone was observed a single time. The chain recombines TRBV10-1 with TRBJ1-2; perhaps TRBD1 as D (5 bases). The V gene's germline CDR1 is WNHNN and CDR2 SYGVQD (reference sequence). V lost 2 bases and J 2 bases, leaving 6 bases between the germline ends. The CDR3 extends over 13 amino acids. The CDR3 DNA sequence: TGCGCCAGCAGTGAGGGGGGAAACTATGGCTACACCTTC. It translates to CASSEGGNYGYTF.

This sequence joins TRBV7-2 and TRBJ2-1; 8 bases match TRBD2. CDR1 is SGHTA and CDR2 is FQGNSA in the germline V gene. CDR3 length: 15 residues. With V trimmed by 5 bases and J by 9 bases, 12 bases remained unmatched. CDR3 loop: CASSPQSGGAGEQFF. The CDR3, as DNA: TGTGCCAGCAGCCCCCAATCGGGGGGGGCCGGTGAGCAGTTCTTC.

The chain joins TRBV5-8 to TRBJ2-5, with 9 nucleotides matching TRBD1. In germline, CDR1 is SGHTS, CDR2 YDEGEE. CDR3 length: 15 amino acids. The V and J ends lost 5 bases and 2 bases, in that order; junction bases with no gene match: 7. This CDR3 reads CASRTRGQGQETQYF. The CDR3 bases are TGTGCCAGCAGGACCCGGGGACAGGGACAAGAGACCCAGTACTTC.

This chain connects TRBV7-3 to TRBJ2-3; D remains ambiguous. CDR1 is SGHTA, CDR2 FQGTGA, per germline. Trimming took off 1 base at V and 2 bases at J, with 16 bases between the two ends. CDR3 length equals 17 residues. DNA for the CDR3: TGTGCCAGCAGCTTAAAGGGTAGCCGAGGCCCCACAGATACGCAGTATTTT. Its protein product is CASSLKGSRGPTDTQYF.

The chain combines TRBV5-1 with TRBJ2-5, with 7 bases lining up with TRBD1. The CDR3 extends over 12 amino acids. Trimming removed 5 bases from V and 9 bases from J; junction bases left unmatched: 7. The germline V gene encodes CDR1 SGHRS and CDR2 YFSETQ. The CDR3 here is CASRTSQGAQYF. CDR3 nucleotide sequence: TGCGCCAGCAGGACTTCCCAGGGGGCCCAGTACTTC.

The sample holds one count of this clone. The chain combines TRBV2 with TRBJ2-6, with D hard to call. The V gene's germline CDR1 is SNHLY and CDR2 FYNNEI. The CDR3 loop spans 18 amino acids. V was cut by 7 bases and J by 4 bases, with 23 bases left in between. The CDR3, as DNA: TGTGCCAGCACGAATCGGGTTGCCCTCGGACCAGGGGCCAACGTCCTGACTTTC. Translation gives CASTNRVALGPGANVLTF.

This clone has a single count. V usage is TRBV30 and J usage is TRBJ1-2; D possibly corresponds to TRBD1 (5 bases). This CDR3 contains 14 residues. Germline CDR1 reads GTSNPN; CDR2 reads SVGIG (reference sequence). Deletions cut 5 bases from V and 0 bases from J, with 13 bases between. DNA of the CDR3: TGTGCCTGGCAGGGTCCCGAAGCTAACTATGGCTACACCTTC. Amino acids: CAWQGPEANYGYTF.

The CDR3 is CASSLRRGSSNQPQHF. The CDR3 DNA sequence: TGTGCCAGCAGTTTGAGAAGGGGCTCTAGCAATCAGCCCCAGCATTTT. The rearrangement joins TRBV27 to TRBJ1-5; weak D call: TRBD1 (5 bases). The ends were cut back, 3 bases at V and 0 bases at J, with 12 bases in the middle. Germline assignment: CDR1 MNHEY and CDR2 SMNVEV (reference sequence). The CDR3 extends over 16 amino acids.

This clone was seen a single time. This chain joins TRBV19 and TRBJ2-7; unclear D gene. Germline CDR1 reads LNHDA; CDR2 reads SQIVND (reference sequence). This CDR3 is built from 14 residues. The germline V and J ends were trimmed by 5 bases and 0 bases, with 11 bases remaining between them. CDR3 bases: TGTGCCAGTAGTCGGACGGTGAGCTCCTACGAGCAGTACTTC. This encodes CASSRTVSSYEQYF.

This chain connects TRBV13 to TRBJ2-5; 8 bases are shared with TRBD2. The V and J ends lost 2 bases and 3 bases, in that order; junction bases with no gene match: 8. The CDR3 length is 16 residues. CDR1 and CDR2 (germline): PRHDT, FYEKMQ (reference sequence). CDR3 amino acids: CASSLRAGGTEETQYF. As DNA, the CDR3 is TGTGCCAGCAGCTTACGGGCGGGGGGAACGGAAGAGACCCAGTACTTC. Full variable domain (rest looked up from reference TRBV13 and TRBJ2-5): AAGVIQSPRHLIKEKRETATLKCYPIPRHDTVYWYQQGPGQDPQFLISFYEKMQSDKGSIPDRFSAQQFSDYHSELNMSSLELGDSALYFCASSLRAGGTEETQYFGPGTRLLVL.

The chain recombines TRBV7-8 with TRBJ1-2; the match to TRBD1 covers 7 bases. Germline V gene lookup returns CDR1 SGHVS and CDR2 FQNEAQ. V shed 4 bases, J shed 4 bases, and the junction held 3 bases outside the gene matches. The CDR3 extends over 13 amino acids. CDR3 residues: CASSSGTAYGYTF. CDR3 bases: TGTGCCAGCAGCTCCGGGACAGCCTATGGCTACACCTTC.

The V and J genes are TRBV18 and TRBJ2-7; D possibly uses TRBD1 or TRBD2 (5 bases each). The germline V gene has CDR1 KGHSH and CDR2 LQKENI. CDR3 size: 14 residues. The V end lost 4 bases, the J end lost 3 bases, and 13 bases lay between the germline ends. CDR3 loop: CASSRDGIGYEQYF. CDR3 DNA: TGTGCCAGCTCACGGGACGGGATAGGCTACGAGCAGTACTTC. Drawing the rest from reference TRBV18 and TRBJ2-7, the complete variable domain is NAGVMQNPRHLVRRRGQEARLRCSPMKGHSHVYWYRQLPEEGLKFMVYLQKENIIDESGMPKERFSAEFPKEGPSILRIQQVVRGDSAAYFCASSRDGIGYEQYFGPGTRLTVT.

The CDR3 DNA follows: TGTGCCAGCAGTTACTCGGTCCCCGGGGCCTACGAGCAGTACTTC. Translating it yields CASSYSVPGAYEQYF. The chain joins TRBV6-5 to TRBJ2-7, with D perhaps TRBD2 (5 bases). CDR1 is MNHEY and CDR2 is SVGAGI in the germline V gene. CDR3 length: 15 residues. Trimming took 0 bases from V and 2 from J, leaving 11 bases between them.

This chain uses TRBV18 with TRBJ1-5; D is unresolved. The ends were cut back, 6 bases at V and 5 bases at J, with 14 bases in the middle. Per germline, CDR1 KGHSH and CDR2 LQKENI. The CDR3 spans 14 residues. The CDR3 region has the DNA TGTGCCAGCTCTCCGCGGGCCGATTATCAGCCCCAGCATTTT. Protein sequence: CASSPRADYQPQHF.

V gene TRBV7-9 combines with J gene TRBJ2-2; no clear D. Germline CDR1 reads SEHNR; CDR2 reads FQNEAQ (reference sequence). Trimming took off 3 bases at V and 2 bases at J, with 7 bases between the two ends. The CDR3 loop spans 14 amino acids. The DNA of the CDR3 is TGTGCCAGCAGCTTCACACGAAACACCGGGGAGCTGTTTTTT. As protein: CASSFTRNTGELFF.

The V and J genes are TRBV7-9 and TRBJ1-6, with D unresolved. This CDR3 is 14 amino acids long. Germline V gene sequence: CDR1 SEHNR, CDR2 FQNEAQ (reference sequence). Trimming took 4 bases from V and 9 from J, leaving 13 bases between them. The CDR3 spells CASSSSGGSSPLHF. DNA for the CDR3: TGTGCCAGCAGCTCCAGCGGAGGAAGTTCACCCCTCCACTTT. The full variable domain, rest sourced from reference TRBV7-9 and TRBJ1-6, is DTGVSQNPRHKITKRGQNVTFRCDPISEHNRLYWYRQTLGQGPEFLTYFQNEAQLEKSRLLSDRFSAERPKGSFSTLEIQRTEQGDSAMYLCASSSSGGSSPLHFGNGTRLTVT.

This sequence joins TRBV19 and TRBJ2-7; D may be TRBD1 (5 bases). From germline, CDR1 is LNHDA and CDR2 SQIVND (reference sequence). The ends were cut back, 5 bases at V and 0 bases at J, with 14 bases in the middle. The CDR3 runs to 15 residues. CDR3 loop: CASSPVGASSYEQYF. The CDR3 region has the DNA TGTGCCAGTAGTCCAGTAGGGGCTAGCTCCTACGAGCAGTACTTC. The full variable domain, rest sourced from reference TRBV19 and TRBJ2-7, is DGGITQSPKYLFRKEGQNVTLSCEQNLNHDAMYWYRQDPGQGLRLIYYSQIVNDFQKGDIAEGYSVSREKKESFPLTVTSAQKNPTAFYLCASSPVGASSYEQYFGPGTRLTVT.